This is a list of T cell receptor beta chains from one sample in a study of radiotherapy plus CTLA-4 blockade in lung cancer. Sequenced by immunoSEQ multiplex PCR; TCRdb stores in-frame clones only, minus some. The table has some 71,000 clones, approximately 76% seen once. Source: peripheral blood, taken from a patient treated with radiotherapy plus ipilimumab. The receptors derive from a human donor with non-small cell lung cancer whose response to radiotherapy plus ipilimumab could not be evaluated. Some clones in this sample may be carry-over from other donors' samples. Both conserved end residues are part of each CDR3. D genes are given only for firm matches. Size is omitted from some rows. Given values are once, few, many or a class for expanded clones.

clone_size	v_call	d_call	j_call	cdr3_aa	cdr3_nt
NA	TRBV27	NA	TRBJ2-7	CASSLGRVRLHEQYF	TGTGCCAGCAGTTTGGGCAGGGTAAGGCTCCACGAGCAGTACTTC
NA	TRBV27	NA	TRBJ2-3	CASSFPGDTQYF	TGTGCCAGCAGTTTTCCCGGGGATACGCAGTATTTT
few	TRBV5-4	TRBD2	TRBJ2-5	CASSLGGGETQYF	TGTGCCAGCAGCTTGGGGGGAGGGGAGACCCAGTACTTC
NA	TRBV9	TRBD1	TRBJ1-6	CASSEGTASSYNSPLHF	TGTGCCAGCAGCGAAGGGACAGCTAGCTCCTATAATTCACCCCTCCACTTT
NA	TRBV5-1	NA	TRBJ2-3	CASSWGTGDTQYF	TGCGCCAGCAGCTGGGGAACAGGGGATACGCAGTATTTT
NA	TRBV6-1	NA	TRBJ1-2	CASSDRFYGYTF	TGTGCCAGCAGTGACAGGTTCTATGGCTACACCTTC
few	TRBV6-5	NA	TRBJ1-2	CASSYSTESQIEGYTF	TGTGCCAGCAGTTACTCGACGGAATCACAGATAGAGGGCTACACCTTC
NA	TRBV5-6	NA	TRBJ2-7	CASSLVGGVFYEQYF	TGTGCCAGCAGCTTGGTCGGAGGGGTCTTTTACGAGCAGTACTTC
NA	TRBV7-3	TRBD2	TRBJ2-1	CASSFRGGLDEQFF	TGTGCCAGCAGCTTTCGGGGGGGGCTAGATGAGCAGTTCTTC
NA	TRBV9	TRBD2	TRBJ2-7	CASSTQRGGLGEQYF	TGTGCCAGCAGCACGCAGCGGGGGGGGCTTGGTGAGCAGTACTTC
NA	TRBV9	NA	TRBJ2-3	CASSVDSRRATDTQYF	TGTGCCAGCAGCGTAGATTCCCGCAGGGCCACAGATACGCAGTATTTT
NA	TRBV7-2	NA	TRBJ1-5	CASSDSYEPQHF	TGTGCCAGCAGCGACAGTTACGAGCCCCAGCATTTT
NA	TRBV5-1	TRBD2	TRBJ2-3	CASSLEGLAGGQDTQYF	TGCGCCAGCAGCTTAGAAGGACTAGCGGGGGGGCAGGATACGCAGTATTTT
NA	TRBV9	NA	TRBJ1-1	CASSVSGTNERNTEAFF	TGTGCCAGCAGCGTCTCAGGGACAAACGAGAGGAACACTGAAGCTTTCTTT
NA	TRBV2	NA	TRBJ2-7	CASSAQATYEQYF	TGTGCCAGCAGTGCCCAGGCCACCTACGAGCAGTACTTC